The T cell receptor beta chain described here comes from a study of blood T cells in healthy people across ages. Primed by a sample-barcoded 5' primer and a J-beta primer mix, a second PCR proceeded for about 7 to 12 cycles. TCRdb used MiXCR to reprocess the 5' RACE reads, holding one entry per CDR3 protein. The sample includes 1.8 million or so distinct CDR3 sequences, about two fifths seen only once; the top ten take roughly 23%. This clonotype was detected a few times. The material sequenced was blood. The source of this sequence is a human donor in good health.

This CDR3 is CASSETGQRYEQYF. CDR3 nucleotide sequence: TGTGCCAGCAGTGAGACAGGGCAGCGCTACGAGCAGTACTTC. The V gene is TRBV6-1, the J gene TRBJ2-5; 7 bases map to TRBD1. The end of the DNA fits TRBJ2-7 better, so the J call may be wrong. Germline loops: CDR1 MNHNS, CDR2 SASEGT. The length of the CDR3 is 14 residues.